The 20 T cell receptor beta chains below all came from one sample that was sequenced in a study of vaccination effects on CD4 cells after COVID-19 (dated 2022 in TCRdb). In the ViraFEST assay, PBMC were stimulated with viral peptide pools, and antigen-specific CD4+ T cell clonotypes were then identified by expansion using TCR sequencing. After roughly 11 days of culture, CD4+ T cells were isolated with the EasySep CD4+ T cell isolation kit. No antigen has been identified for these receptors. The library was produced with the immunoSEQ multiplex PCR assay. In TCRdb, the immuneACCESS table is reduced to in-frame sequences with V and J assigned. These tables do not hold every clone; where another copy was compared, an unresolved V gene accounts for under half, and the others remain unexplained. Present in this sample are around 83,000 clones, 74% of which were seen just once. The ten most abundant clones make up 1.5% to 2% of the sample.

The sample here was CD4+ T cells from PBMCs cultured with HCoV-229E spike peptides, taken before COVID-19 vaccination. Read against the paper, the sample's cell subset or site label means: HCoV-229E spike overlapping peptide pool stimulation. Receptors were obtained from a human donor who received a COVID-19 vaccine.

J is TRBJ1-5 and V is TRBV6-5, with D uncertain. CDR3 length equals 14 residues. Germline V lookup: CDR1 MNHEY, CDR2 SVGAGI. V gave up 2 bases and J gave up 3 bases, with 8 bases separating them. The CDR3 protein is CASSYARDNQPQHF. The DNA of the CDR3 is TGTGCCAGCAGTTACGCGAGGGACAATCAGCCCCAGCATTTT.

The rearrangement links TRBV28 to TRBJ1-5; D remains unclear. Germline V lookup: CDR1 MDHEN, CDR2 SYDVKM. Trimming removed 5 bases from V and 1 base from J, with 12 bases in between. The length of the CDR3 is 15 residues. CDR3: CASSAPGRSNQPQHF. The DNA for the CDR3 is TGTGCCAGCAGTGCCCCAGGTAGGAGCAATCAGCCCCAGCATTTT.

The DNA for the CDR3 is TGTGCCAGCAGTTACGGGGGGGTCAGACAAGAGACCCAGTACTTC. Encoded protein: CASSYGGVRQETQYF. The V gene is TRBV6-6, the J gene TRBJ2-5; 7 bases map to TRBD2. Germline CDR1 reads MNHNY; CDR2 reads SVGAGI (reference sequence). The CDR3 spans 15 residues. J gave up 2 bases and V 2 bases, and 5 bases lay outside the gene matches.

The CDR3 region has the DNA TGTGCCAGCAGCCTCGTCAGCACCGGGGAGCTGTTTTTT. Encoded protein: CASSLVSTGELFF. The chain is built from TRBV7-9 and TRBJ2-2; D unclear. From germline, CDR1 is SEHNR and CDR2 FQNEAQ (reference sequence). V was pared by 5 bases and J by 4 bases, with 8 bases between. The CDR3 runs 13 residues.

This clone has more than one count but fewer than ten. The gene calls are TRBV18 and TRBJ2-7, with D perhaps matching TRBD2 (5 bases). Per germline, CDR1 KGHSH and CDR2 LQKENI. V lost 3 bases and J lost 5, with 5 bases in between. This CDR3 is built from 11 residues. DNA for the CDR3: TGTGCCAGCTCACCGGGAGACGAGCAGTACGTC. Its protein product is CASSPGDEQYV.

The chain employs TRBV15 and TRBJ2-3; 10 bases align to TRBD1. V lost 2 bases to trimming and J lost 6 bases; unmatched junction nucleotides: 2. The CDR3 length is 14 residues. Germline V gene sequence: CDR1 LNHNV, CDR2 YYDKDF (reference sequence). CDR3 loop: CATSRRTGGDTQYF. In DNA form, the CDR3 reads TGTGCCACCAGCAGAAGGACAGGGGGTGATACGCAGTATTTT.

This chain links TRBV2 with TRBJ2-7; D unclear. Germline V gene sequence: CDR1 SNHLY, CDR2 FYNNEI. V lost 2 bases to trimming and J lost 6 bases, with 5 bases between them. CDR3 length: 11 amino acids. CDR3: CASSELSEQYV. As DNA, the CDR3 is TGTGCCAGCAGTGAACTATCCGAGCAGTACGTC.

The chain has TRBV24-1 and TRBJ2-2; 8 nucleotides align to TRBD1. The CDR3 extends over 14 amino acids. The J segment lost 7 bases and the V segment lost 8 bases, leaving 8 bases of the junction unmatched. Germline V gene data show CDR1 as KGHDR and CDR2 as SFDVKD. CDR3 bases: TGTGCCACCAATGCCGGACAGGGTATCGGGGAGCTGTTTTTT. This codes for CATNAGQGIGELFF.

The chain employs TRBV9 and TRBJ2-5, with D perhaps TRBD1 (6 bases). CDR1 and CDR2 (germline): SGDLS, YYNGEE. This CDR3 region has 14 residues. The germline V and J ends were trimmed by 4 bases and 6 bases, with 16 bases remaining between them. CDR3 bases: TGTGCCAGCAGCCCCAATGAGGGGACAAAGACCCAGTACTTC. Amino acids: CASSPNEGTKTQYF.

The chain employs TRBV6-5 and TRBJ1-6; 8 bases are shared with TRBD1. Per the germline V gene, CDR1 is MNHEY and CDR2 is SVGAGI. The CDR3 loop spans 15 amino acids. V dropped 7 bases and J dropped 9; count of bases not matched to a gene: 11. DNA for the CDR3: TGTGCCAGCACCAAAAACAGGGGGGTAGGTTCACCCCTCCACTTT. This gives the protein CASTKNRGVGSPLHF.

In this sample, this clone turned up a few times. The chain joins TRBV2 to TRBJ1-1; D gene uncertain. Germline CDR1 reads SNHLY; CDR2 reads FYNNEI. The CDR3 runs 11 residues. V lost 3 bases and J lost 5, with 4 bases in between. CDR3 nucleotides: TGTGCCAGCAGTGATTATACTGAAGCTTTCTTT. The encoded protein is CASSDYTEAFF. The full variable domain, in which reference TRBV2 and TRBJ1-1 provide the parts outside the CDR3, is EPEVTQTPSHQVTQMGQEVILRCVPISNHLYFYWYRQILGQKVEFLVSFYNNEISEKSEIFDDQFSVERPDGSNFTLKIRSTKLEDSAMYFCASSDYTEAFFGQGTRLTVV.

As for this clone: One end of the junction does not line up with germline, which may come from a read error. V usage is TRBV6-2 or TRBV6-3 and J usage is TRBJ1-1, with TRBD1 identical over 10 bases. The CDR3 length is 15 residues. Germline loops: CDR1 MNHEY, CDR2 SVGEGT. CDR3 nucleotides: TGTGCCAGCAGCCCAGGGACAGGGGCGAACGCTGAAGCTTTCTTT. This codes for CASSPGTGANAEAFF.

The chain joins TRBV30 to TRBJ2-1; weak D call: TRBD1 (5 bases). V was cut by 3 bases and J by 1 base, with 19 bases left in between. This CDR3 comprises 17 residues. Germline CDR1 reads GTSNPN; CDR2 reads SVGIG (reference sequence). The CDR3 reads CAWRAMQGVGSYNEQFF. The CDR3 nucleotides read TGTGCCTGGAGAGCGATGCAGGGTGTAGGATCCTACAATGAGCAGTTCTTC.

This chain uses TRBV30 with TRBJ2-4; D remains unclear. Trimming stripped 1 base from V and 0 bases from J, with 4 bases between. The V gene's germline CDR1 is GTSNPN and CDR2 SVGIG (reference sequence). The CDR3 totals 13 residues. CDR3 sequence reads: CAWSGLAKNIQYF. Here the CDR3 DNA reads TGTGCCTGGAGTGGATTAGCCAAAAACATTCAGTACTTC.

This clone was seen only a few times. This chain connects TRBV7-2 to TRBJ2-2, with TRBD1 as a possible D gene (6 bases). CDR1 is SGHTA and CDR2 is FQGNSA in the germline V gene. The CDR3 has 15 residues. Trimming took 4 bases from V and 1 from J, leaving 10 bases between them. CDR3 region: CASSSRGWNTGELFF. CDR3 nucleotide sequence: TGTGCCAGCAGCTCCAGGGGCTGGAACACCGGGGAGCTGTTTTTT.

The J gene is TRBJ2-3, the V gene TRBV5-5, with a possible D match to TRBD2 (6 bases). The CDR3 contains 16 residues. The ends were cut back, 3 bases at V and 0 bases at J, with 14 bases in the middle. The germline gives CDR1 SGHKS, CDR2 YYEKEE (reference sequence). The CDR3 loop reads CASSWAAGPSTDTQYF. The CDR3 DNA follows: TGTGCCAGCAGCTGGGCCGCGGGGCCGAGCACAGATACGCAGTATTTT.

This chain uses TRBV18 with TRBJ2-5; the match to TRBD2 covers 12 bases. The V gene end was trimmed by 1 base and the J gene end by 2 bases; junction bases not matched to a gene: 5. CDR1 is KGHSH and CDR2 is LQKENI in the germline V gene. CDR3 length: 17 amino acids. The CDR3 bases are TGTGCCAGCTCACCACGGTTTACTAGCGGGGGGCAAGAGACCCAGTACTTC. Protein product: CASSPRFTSGGQETQYF.

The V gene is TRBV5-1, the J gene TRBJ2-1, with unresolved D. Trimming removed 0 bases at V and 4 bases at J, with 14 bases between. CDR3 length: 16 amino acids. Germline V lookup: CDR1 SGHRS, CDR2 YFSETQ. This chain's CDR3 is CASSLDTTEGYNEQFF. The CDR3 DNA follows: TGCGCCAGCAGCTTGGATACCACGGAAGGATACAATGAGCAGTTCTTC.

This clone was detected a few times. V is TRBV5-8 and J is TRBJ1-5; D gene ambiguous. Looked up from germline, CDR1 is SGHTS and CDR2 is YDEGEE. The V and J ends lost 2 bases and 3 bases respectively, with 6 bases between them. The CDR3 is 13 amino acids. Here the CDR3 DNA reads TGTGCCAGCAGCTTTGGAGTCAATCAGCCCCAGCATTTT. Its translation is CASSFGVNQPQHF.

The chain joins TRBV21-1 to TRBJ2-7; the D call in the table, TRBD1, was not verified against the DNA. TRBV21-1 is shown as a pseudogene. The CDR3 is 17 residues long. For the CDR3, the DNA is TGTGCCAGCAGCAAAGGAAATTTGGACAGGAGCTCCTACGAGCAGTACGTC. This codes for CASSKGNLDRSSYEQYV.